Sequencing of this T cell receptor (beta chain) was carried out in a study of T cell changes during pregnancy in multiple sclerosis. The repertoire was sequenced with immunoSEQ multiplex PCR; TCRdb's copy has only in-frame clones and lacks some. The sample has some 70,000 clones, roughly 90% seen once. The sequence came from a female donor in good health, enrolled as a control in a pregnancy study. Sequences were derived from CD4+ T cells from peripheral blood mononuclear cells, sampled in the third trimester of pregnancy.

In DNA, the CDR3 is TGTGCCAGCAGGGGGGACAGGGGGCAGGATCAGCCCCAGCATTTT. Its protein product is CASRGDRGQDQPQHF. This rearrangement joins TRBV2 to TRBJ1-5, with 12 bases identical to TRBD1. V was pared by 6 bases and J by 5 bases, with 5 bases of the junction left unmatched. Germline lookup yields CDR1 SNHLY and CDR2 FYNNEI. The CDR3 contains 15 residues.